A single sample gave rise to the 3 T cell receptor beta chains below, sequenced in a study of blood T cell repertoires in COVID-19. Method: immunoSEQ multiplex PCR; TCRdb's copy keeps in-frame clones and lacks some. The data show roughly 130,000 clones, more than 70% seen once. Sequenced: peripheral blood. The origin of the receptors is a man aged 65 to 85 with acute or convalescent COVID-19.

DNA of the CDR3: TGTGCCAGCAGCCGCGACAGGGCCGAGACCCAGTACTTC. This sequence encodes CASSRDRAETQYF. V gene TRBV5-6 combines with J gene TRBJ2-5, with 7 nucleotides matching TRBD1. CDR3 length: 13 amino acids. The germline V gene has CDR1 SGHDT and CDR2 YYEEEE. Trimming took 4 bases from V and 5 from J; bases not matched to a gene: 5.

V usage is TRBV18 and J usage is TRBJ2-3; 10 bases are a match to TRBD2. Germline CDR1 and CDR2: KGHSH and LQKENI. CDR3 length: 17 amino acids. V lost 5 bases and J lost 2; bases outside the gene matches: 10. This CDR3 reads CASSERFTSGATDTQYF. As DNA, the CDR3 is TGTGCCAGCTCAGAGAGATTTACTAGCGGGGCCACAGATACGCAGTATTTT.

The chain links TRBV5-1 to TRBJ2-3; tentative D call: TRBD1 (5 bases). The ends were cut back, 4 bases at V and 3 bases at J, with 12 bases in the middle. Germline-derived CDR1 and CDR2 are SGHRS and YFSETQ. CDR3 size: 14 residues. The CDR3: CASSGRAWTDTQYF. The CDR3 DNA is TGCGCCAGCAGCGGCAGGGCGTGGACAGATACGCAGTATTTT.